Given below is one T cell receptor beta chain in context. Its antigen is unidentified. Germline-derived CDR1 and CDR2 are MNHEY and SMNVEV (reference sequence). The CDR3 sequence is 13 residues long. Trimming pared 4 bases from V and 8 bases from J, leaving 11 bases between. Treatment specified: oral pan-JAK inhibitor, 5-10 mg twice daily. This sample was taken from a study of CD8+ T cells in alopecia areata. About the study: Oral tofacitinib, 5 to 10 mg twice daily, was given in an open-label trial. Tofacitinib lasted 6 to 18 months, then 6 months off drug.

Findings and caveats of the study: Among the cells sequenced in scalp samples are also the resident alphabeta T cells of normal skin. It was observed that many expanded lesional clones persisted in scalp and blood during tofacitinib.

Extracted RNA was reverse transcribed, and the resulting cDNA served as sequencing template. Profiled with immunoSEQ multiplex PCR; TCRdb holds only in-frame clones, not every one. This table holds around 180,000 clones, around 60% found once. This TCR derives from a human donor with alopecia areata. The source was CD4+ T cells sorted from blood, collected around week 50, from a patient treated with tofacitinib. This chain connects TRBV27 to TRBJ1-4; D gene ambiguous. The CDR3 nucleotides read TGTGCCAGCAGTTGGGCCATTGGGGAAAAACTGTTTTTT. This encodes CASSWAIGEKLFF.